This is a list of T cell receptor beta chains from one sample in a study of cytomegalovirus exposure and HLA in healthy donors. TCRdb's table, derived via immunoSEQ multiplex PCR, lists solely in-frame clones and lacks some. The sample lists 200,000 or so clones; 65% to 90% were seen once. The sequencing sample was made of PBMCs. The receptor set was obtained from a girl aged 5 to 17 in good health and CMV-seronegative. CDR3s include the opening cysteine and the closing phenylalanine or tryptophan. A D gene is named only where the DNA matches it firmly. Only some rows state a clone size, as once, few, many or a class for expanded clones.

j_gene	v_gene	d_gene	abundance	CDR3nt	CDR3aa
TRBJ1-1	TRBV27	NA	NA	TGTGCCAGCAGTTTATCCCCAGCAGGGCGAAGGCTTTACACTGAAGCTTTCTTT	CASSLSPAGRRLYTEAFF
TRBJ2-5	TRBV4-2	TRBD1	NA	TGTGCCAGCAGCCAAGTGGGACAGGGGGTAGGGGAGACCCAGTACTTC	CASSQVGQGVGETQYF
TRBJ1-5	TRBV2	NA	NA	TGTGCCAGCAGTGAAGCGGTCAAGCTCCAGCATTTT	CASSEAVKLQHF
TRBJ2-1	TRBV6-5	TRBD2	NA	TGTGCCAGCAGTTACGGACTAGCGGTGACCAATGAGCAGTTCTTC	CASSYGLAVTNEQFF
TRBJ1-2	TRBV6-6	NA	NA	TGTGCCAGCAGTTACCCCATCCGAGTAGGCTACACCTTC	CASSYPIRVGYTF
TRBJ1-1	TRBV5-6	TRBD1	few	TGTGCCAGCAGCTTGGGGGACAGGTTGAACACTGAAGCTTTCTTT	CASSLGDRLNTEAFF
TRBJ2-3	TRBV11-1	TRBD2	NA	TGTGCCAGCAGCCCAGGGACTAGCTCCCTTTCCTATACGCAGTATTTT	CASSPGTSSLSYTQYF
TRBJ1-3	TRBV7-8	NA	NA	TGTGCCAGCAGCTTAATGGACAGTCGTACCATATATTTT	CASSLMDSRTIYF
TRBJ1-3	TRBV10-3	NA	NA	TGTGCCATCAAAGAAGGGGGTTCCGGAAACACCATATATTTT	CAIKEGGSGNTIYF
TRBJ2-4	TRBV29-1	TRBD1	NA	TGCAGCGTCTTCCTAGGACAGGGAAACATTCAGTACTTC	CSVFLGQGNIQYF
TRBJ1-1	TRBV15	NA	NA	TGTGCCACCAGCAGCCGGGACACTGAAGCTTTCTTT	CATSSRDTEAFF
TRBJ1-5	TRBV27	TRBD1	NA	TGTGCCAGCAGTTTGCAGGGGGTGGGAGTTCAGCCCCAGCATTTT	CASSLQGVGVQPQHF
TRBJ2-1	TRBV4-1	TRBD2	NA	TGCGCCAGCAGTCCTAGCGGAATCCTGTATTTCAATGAGCAGTTCTTC	CASSPSGILYFNEQFF
TRBJ2-1	TRBV6-1	TRBD1	few	TGTGCCAGCAGTGAACAGACAGGGGTTGGCAATGAGCAGTTCTTC	CASSEQTGVGNEQFF
TRBJ1-2	TRBV9	TRBD1	NA	TGTGCCAGCAGCGTAGGGCAGGGGGCCTATGGCTACACCTTC	CASSVGQGAYGYTF
TRBJ2-7	TRBV4-3	TRBD1	NA	TGCGCCAGCAGCCAGGGGACAGCCGGTTCCTACGAGCAGTACTTC	CASSQGTAGSYEQYF
TRBJ2-7	TRBV23-1	TRBD1	NA	TGCGCCAGCAGTCCACACCGGGACAGGGGCCGCCCGGGCTCCTACGAGCAGTACTTC	CASSPHRDRGRPGSYEQYF
TRBJ2-1	TRBV7-2	TRBD2	once	TGTGCCAGCAGCTTAACTAGCGGGAGGGCCAGTGAGCAGTTCTTC	CASSLTSGRASEQFF
TRBJ2-7	TRBV6-5	TRBD1	few	TGTGCCAGCAGGAACGGACAGGGGGCTACCGAGCAGTACTTC	CASRNGQGATEQYF
TRBJ2-5	TRBV5-1	NA	NA	TGCGCCAGCAGCGGCCCAAGTGTAGCTCAAGAGACCCAGTACTTC	CASSGPSVAQETQYF
TRBJ1-1	TRBV2	NA	NA	TGTGCCAGCGCAGGGTTCAGGGGCACTGAAGCTTTCTTT	CASAGFRGTEAFF
TRBJ2-1	TRBV30	NA	NA	TGTGCCTCAACCGGCTCGGGATCCTACAATGAGCAGTTCTTC	CASTGSGSYNEQFF
TRBJ1-5	TRBV7-8	NA	NA	TGTGCCAGCAGCTTAGGTGAGGGATTGCGGCAGCCCCAGCATTTT	CASSLGEGLRQPQHF
TRBJ1-6	TRBV5-6	TRBD1	once	TGTGCCAGCAGCATCGGGACAGGCAATTCACCCCTCCACTTT	CASSIGTGNSPLHF
TRBJ1-4	TRBV18	TRBD1	once	TGTGCCAGCTCACCTATCCCTCTCGGACAGGGAGGACGAGTATTTGAAAAACTGTTTTTT	CASSPIPLGQGGRVFEKLFF
TRBJ1-1	TRBV28	NA	NA	TGTGCCAGCAGTTTACTGGGGGCGCGCACTGAAGCTTTCTTT	CASSLLGARTEAFF
TRBJ2-1	TRBV9	TRBD1	NA	TGTGCCAGCACCCCAGATCGGACAGGGGTGCGGTACAATGAGCAGTTCTTC	CASTPDRTGVRYNEQFF
TRBJ1-5	TRBV7-8	TRBD1	NA	TGTGCCAGCAGCTTATTCTCAATAGGACAGGGGCTCAATCAGCCCCAGCATTTT	CASSLFSIGQGLNQPQHF
TRBJ1-6	TRBV4-1	NA	few	TGCGCCAGCAGCCAAGATGGCGGGGATTCACCCCTCCACTTT	CASSQDGGDSPLHF
TRBJ1-2	TRBV2	NA	NA	TGTGCCAGCAGTGAATCGGGTCAGAACTATGGCTACACCTTC	CASSESGQNYGYTF
TRBJ2-3	TRBV9	NA	NA	TGTGCCAGCAGCCCAACGACTAGTAGCACAGATACGCAGTATTTT	CASSPTTSSTDTQYF
TRBJ1-2	TRBV18	NA	NA	TGTGCCAGCTCGGAAATAGCGGGCAACTATGGCTACACCTTC	CASSEIAGNYGYTF
TRBJ2-3	TRBV19	TRBD2	NA	TGTGCCAGTAGTATGAGGGGGACCGGGACTAGCGGGAGCCGTAAGGGCCTTACGCAGTATTTT	CASSMRGTGTSGSRKGLTQYF
TRBJ2-2	TRBV27	NA	NA	TGTGCCAGCAGCTACAACCATCTAGGTAACACCGGGGAGCTGTTTTTT	CASSYNHLGNTGELFF
TRBJ1-1	TRBV7-9	NA	NA	TGTGCCAGCGGGGGAGGTAGCACTGAAGCTTTCTTT	CASGGGSTEAFF
TRBJ2-1	TRBV19	NA	NA	TGTGCCAGTTCGACAGCGTACAATGAGCAGTTCTTC	CASSTAYNEQFF
TRBJ1-3	TRBV4-2	TRBD1	NA	TGTGCCAGCAGCCATGGACAGGACGGAAACACCATATATTTT	CASSHGQDGNTIYF
TRBJ2-7	TRBV4-2	TRBD2	NA	TGTGCCAGCAGCCCTACAACGACGGCGGGAGGGTCGGGCGAGCAGTACTTC	CASSPTTTAGGSGEQYF
TRBJ2-7	TRBV21-1	NA	NA	TGTGCCAGCAGCAAAGCGCTTTACTTTGGCGAGCAGTACTTC	CASSKALYFGEQYF
TRBJ1-6	TRBV5-1	NA	NA	TGCGCCAGCACCCAACAGAGCTCCTATAATTCACCCCTCCACTTT	CASTQQSSYNSPLHF
TRBJ1-6	TRBV30	TRBD1	few	TGTGCCTGGAGAACCGGACAGGGGATGGGTTCACCCCTCCACTTT	CAWRTGQGMGSPLHF
TRBJ2-7	TRBV28	TRBD1	NA	TGTGCCAGCAGTTCCAAGACAGGGCGTAGGGCAGAGCAGTACTTC	CASSSKTGRRAEQYF
TRBJ1-4	TRBV28	NA	NA	TGTGCCAGCAGTTTGAAGGGGAAGGTGTGGAAACTGTTTTTT	CASSLKGKVWKLFF
TRBJ2-3	TRBV6-4	TRBD2	NA	TGTGCCAGCGGACCTAGCGGGGCGCCCACAGATACGCAGTATTTT	CASGPSGAPTDTQYF
TRBJ1-6	TRBV28	NA	NA	TGTGCCAGCAGTCAGGGGACGGCTTATAATTCACCCCTCCACTTT	CASSQGTAYNSPLHF
TRBJ1-3	TRBV4-1	NA	NA	TGCGCCAGCAGCCAAGGATTAAGGGGTTCTGGAAACACCATATATTTT	CASSQGLRGSGNTIYF
TRBJ2-5	TRBV5-1	TRBD2	NA	TGCGCCAGCGCGACAGAGACGGGGGGTAGGACCCAGTACTTC	CASATETGGRTQYF
TRBJ1-2	TRBV29-1	TRBD1	NA	TGCAGCGTTGAAGGAAGGACAGGGGACTATGGCTACACCTTC	CSVEGRTGDYGYTF
TRBJ2-3	TRBV9	TRBD2	NA	TGTGCCAGCAGCGTAGTGTCTAGCGGAGATCTGTGGGTAGATACGCAGTATTTT	CASSVVSSGDLWVDTQYF